This passage covers 17 T cell receptor beta chains from one sample sequenced in a study of blood T cell repertoires in COVID-19. This table comes from immunoSEQ multiplex PCR, and its TCRdb copy is limited to in-frame clones, with some not included. The profile shows a few hundred thousand clones, around nine tenths of them singletons. The sample comprised peripheral blood. Receptor source: a man aged 40-50 years who had recovered from COVID-19.

V is TRBV4-3 and J is TRBJ2-7; D is uncertain. Germline CDR1 LGHNA, CDR2 YSLEER. The CDR3 runs to 13 residues. Deletions cut 0 bases from V and 3 bases from J, with 6 bases between. CDR3 sequence (DNA): TGCGCCAGCAGCCAAGATGAGTTCTACGAGCAGTACTTC. Its protein product is CASSQDEFYEQYF.

The chain couples TRBV13 to TRBJ1-1, with a weak D call TRBD1 (6 bases). The CDR3 spans 14 residues. Germline V gene lookup returns CDR1 PRHDT and CDR2 FYEKMQ (reference sequence). Deletions cut 3 bases from V and 0 bases from J, with 8 bases between. The CDR3, as DNA: TGTGCCAGCAGCTTCAGGGGTATGAACACTGAAGCTTTCTTT. Encoded protein: CASSFRGMNTEAFF.

J is TRBJ2-3 and V is TRBV7-8; maybe TRBD1 (5 bases). This CDR3 region has 17 residues. CDR1 is SGHVS and CDR2 is FQNEAQ in the germline V gene. Trimming stripped 1 base from V and 2 bases from J, with 16 bases between. The CDR3 sequence: CASSLVPQAEFTDTQYF. CDR3 nucleotides: TGTGCCAGCAGCTTAGTCCCACAGGCAGAGTTCACAGATACGCAGTATTTT. Looking up the rest from reference TRBV7-8 and TRBJ2-3 gives the full variable domain: GAGVSQSPRYKVAKRGQDVALRCDPISGHVSLFWYQQALGQGPEFLTYFQNEAQLDKSGLPSDRFFAERPEGSVSTLKIQRTQQEDSAVYLCASSLVPQAEFTDTQYFGPGTRLTVL.

This clone showed up just once. V is TRBV10-3 and J is TRBJ2-6; possibly TRBD2 for D (6 bases). This CDR3 comprises 15 residues. Germline V CDR1 and CDR2: ENHRY, SYGVKD. The V end lost 6 bases, the J end lost 2 bases, and 11 bases lay between the germline ends. CDR3 sequence: CAISAGGAGANVLTF. The CDR3 DNA is TGTGCCATCAGCGCGGGCGGGGCTGGGGCCAACGTCCTGACTTTC.

The V and J genes are TRBV5-4 and TRBJ2-1; tentative D call: TRBD2 (5 bases). V was trimmed by 0 bases and J by 0 bases, leaving 13 bases between them. This CDR3 spans 17 amino acids. Germline V gene sequence: CDR1 SGHNT, CDR2 YYREEE (reference sequence). CDR3 DNA: TGTGCCAGCAGCTTGGGGGTATCCAGCGGCTCCTACAATGAGCAGTTCTTC. Its protein is CASSLGVSSGSYNEQFF.

CDR3 region: CASSRSGLAQETQYF. Written as DNA, the CDR3 is TGTGCCAGCAGTCGGTCGGGACTCGCACAAGAGACCCAGTACTTC. V and J are TRBV27 and TRBJ2-5; weak D call: TRBD2 (6 bases). The CDR3 length is 15 residues. V gave up 5 bases and J gave up 2 bases, with 15 bases separating them. Germline V CDR1 and CDR2: MNHEY, SMNVEV (reference sequence).

V and J are TRBV24-1 and TRBJ2-1, with a weak D call TRBD2 (6 bases). Trimming cost V 5 bases and J 0 bases, with 10 bases left between them. Germline CDR1 reads KGHDR; CDR2 reads SFDVKD. CDR3 length equals 15 residues. The CDR3 here is CATSAGVSSYNEQFF. The DNA for the CDR3 is TGTGCCACCAGTGCGGGGGTAAGCTCCTACAATGAGCAGTTCTTC.

The chain employs TRBV11-2 and TRBJ1-2, with 7 bases matching TRBD1. CDR3 size: 13 residues. The V gene end was trimmed by 1 base and the J gene end by 4 bases; junction bases not matched to a gene: 0. CDR1 SGHAT and CDR2 FQNNGV come from the germline V gene. CDR3 bases: TGTGCCAGCAGCTTAGCAGGGGGCTATGGCTACACCTTC. Translation gives CASSLAGGYGYTF.

This chain links TRBV7-2 with TRBJ2-7, with D possibly TRBD1 on 6 matching bases. The CDR3 spans 15 residues. Trimming pared 6 bases from V and 4 bases from J, leaving 19 bases between. Germline V CDR1 and CDR2: SGHTA, FQGNSA. Written as DNA, the CDR3 is TGTGCCAGCAGTTATAACGCCGGGACAACTTACGAGCAGTACTTC. Protein product: CASSYNAGTTYEQYF.

This clone was picked up one time. The chain is built from TRBV9 and TRBJ2-7; 10 nucleotides line up with TRBD2. Germline V lookup: CDR1 SGDLS, CDR2 YYNGEE. The CDR3 contains 19 residues. V gave up 5 bases and J gave up 3 bases; unmatched junction bases: 20. The CDR3 DNA is TGTGCCAGCAGGGATTTCAGCGGGGGGGCTCCCTCACCAAACTACGAGCAGTACTTC. Encoded protein: CASRDFSGGAPSPNYEQYF.

The chain employs TRBV5-4 and TRBJ1-2; D is uncertain. Germline assignment: CDR1 SGHNT and CDR2 YYREEE (reference sequence). The CDR3 runs 15 residues. V was shortened by 2 bases and J by 1 base, with 12 bases between the two germline ends. The CDR3 DNA sequence: TGTGCCAGCAGCTTTGGGGAGGGCCTTAACTATGGCTACACCTTC. Its protein is CASSFGEGLNYGYTF.

The chain joins TRBV6-5 to TRBJ2-7, with D possibly being TRBD2 (6 bases). Trimming shortened V by 11 bases and J by 2 bases, and 13 bases separated the two germline ends. The germline V gene encodes CDR1 MNHEY and CDR2 SVGAGI. The CDR3 runs 12 residues. CDR3 sequence: CAAGSEPYEQYF. DNA of the CDR3: TGTGCCGCGGGGTCAGAGCCCTACGAGCAGTACTTC.

This clone was counted a few times. CDR3 DNA: TGTGCCAGCAGAACAGACAGAAACAATCAGCCCCAGCATTTT. As protein: CASRTDRNNQPQHF. The chain uses TRBV6-5 and TRBJ1-5, with D possibly being TRBD1 (5 bases). The V and J ends lost 6 bases and 3 bases respectively, with 12 bases between them. Germline values: CDR1 MNHEY, CDR2 SVGAGI. The CDR3 consists of 14 residues.

V and J are TRBV19 and TRBJ1-6; 8 nucleotides line up with TRBD1. The J segment lost 9 bases and the V segment lost 2 bases, leaving 6 bases of the junction unmatched. Germline V gene lookup returns CDR1 LNHDA and CDR2 SQIVND (reference sequence). The CDR3 has 15 residues. CDR3 nucleotides: TGTGCCAGTAGTATAATCGTGACAGGGGCTTCACCCCTCCACTTT. Its translation is CASSIIVTGASPLHF.

The J gene is TRBJ1-2, the V gene TRBV2; 10 bases line up with TRBD1. The V and J ends lost 6 bases and 4 bases, in that order; junction bases with no gene match: 2. This CDR3 is built from 13 residues. CDR1 and CDR2 from the germline V gene are SNHLY and FYNNEI. The CDR3 coding sequence is TGTGCCAGCAGCAGGGACAGGGGCTATGGCTACACCTTC. Its protein product is CASSRDRGYGYTF.

The J gene is TRBJ2-1, the V gene TRBV21-1; no check of the table's D call, TRBD1, against the DNA was made. TRBV21-1 is labeled a pseudogene. The CDR3 runs 14 residues. CDR3 nucleotide sequence: TGTGCCAGCAGCAAACTAGACAGCTACAATGAGCAGTTCTTC. Encoded protein: CASSKLDSYNEQFF.

This clone was seen only once. V usage is TRBV2 and J usage is TRBJ2-3, with 9 bases identical to TRBD2. V shed 2 bases, J shed 4 bases, and the junction held 4 bases outside the gene matches. Germline values: CDR1 SNHLY, CDR2 FYNNEI. The CDR3 consists of 15 residues. The CDR3 reads CASSEPSGMADTQYF. In nucleotides, the CDR3 is TGTGCCAGCAGTGAACCTAGCGGGATGGCAGATACGCAGTATTTT.